The source of this T cell receptor beta chain is a study of Graves' ophthalmopathy and Graves' hyperthyroidism. This clonotype was recorded a few times. The CDR3 consists of 14 residues. CDR1 and CDR2 from the germline V gene are DFQATT and SNEGSKA (reference sequence). The V gene end was trimmed by 5 bases and the J gene end by 7 bases; junction bases not matched to a gene: 8. Amplification of the TCR beta CDR3 regions used RNA transcripts (as template). The library came from an HTBI-primed first-round RT-PCR and a second-round multiplex PCR. TCRdb itself ran the multiplex PCR reads through MiXCR, one entry per CDR3 protein. The sample contains roughly 400,000 distinct CDR3 sequences, approximately 18% of which appear only once. Other autoimmune disease, uncontrolled infection, pregnancy and lactation led to exclusion. Sampling over 8 ml of fresh peripheral blood provided the PBMCs.

The sequencing input was peripheral blood. This chain links TRBV20-1 with TRBJ1-6; TRBD1 agrees at 7 bases. The TCR comes from an adult woman with stable Graves' hyperthyroidism. CDR3 loop: CSARRTGSNSPLHF. For the CDR3, the DNA is TGCAGTGCTCGACGGACAGGATCGAATTCACCCCTCCACTTT.